This T cell receptor (beta chain) was captured in a study of OX40 agonist ivuxolimab in advanced cancers. Study-level information: The mean age was 60 years, ranging from about 20 to 90, with 82.7% of participants male.

Peripheral blood came from all dose cohorts at three timepoints. The CDR3 has 12 residues. The germline V gene has CDR1 MDHEN and CDR2 SYDVKM. Deletions cut 4 bases from V and 1 base from J, with 4 bases between. Sequencing used immunoSEQ multiplex PCR; TCRdb keeps in-frame clones, though not all of them. The data show 75,000 to 100,000 clones, around nine tenths seen once. This TCR was sampled from an adult with an advanced solid tumor such as melanoma, head and neck, liver or kidney cancer. V usage is TRBV28 and J usage is TRBJ1-1; D is uncertain. The sample consisted of CD4+ or CD8+ T cells sorted from blood, taken in a trial of the OX40 agonist ivuxolimab. The CDR3 region is CASSSGNTEAFF. The CDR3 DNA follows: TGTGCCAGCAGTTCCGGGAACACTGAAGCTTTCTTT. The full variable domain, with the rest looked up from reference TRBV28 and TRBJ1-1, is DVKVTQSSRYLVKRTGEKVFLECVQDMDHENMFWYRQDPGLGLRLIYFSYDVKMKEKGDIPEGYSVSREKKERFSLILESASTNQTSMYLCASSSGNTEAFFGQGTRLTVV.